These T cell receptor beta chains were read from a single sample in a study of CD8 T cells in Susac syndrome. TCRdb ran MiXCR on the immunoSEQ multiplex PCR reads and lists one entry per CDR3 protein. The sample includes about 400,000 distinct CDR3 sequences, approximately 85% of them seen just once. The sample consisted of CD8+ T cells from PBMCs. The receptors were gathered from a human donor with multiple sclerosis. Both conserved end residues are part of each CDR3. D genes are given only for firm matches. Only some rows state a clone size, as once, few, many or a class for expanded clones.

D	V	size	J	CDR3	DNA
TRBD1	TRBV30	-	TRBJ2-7	CAGQGADEQYF	TGTGCCGGACAGGGGGCCGACGAGCAGTACTTC
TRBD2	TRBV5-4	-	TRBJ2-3	CASSLDQREGTDTQYF	TGTGCCAGCAGCTTGGACCAGCGGGAGGGCACAGATACGCAGTATTTT
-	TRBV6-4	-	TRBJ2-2	CASSVGSGNTGELFF	TGTGCCAGCAGTGTTGGTAGCGGGAACACCGGGGAGCTGTTTTTT
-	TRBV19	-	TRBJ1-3	CASSIVVWASGNTIYF	TGTGCCAGTAGTATTGTCGTCTGGGCCTCTGGAAACACCATATATTTT
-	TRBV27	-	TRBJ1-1	CASSGSGAEAFF	TGTGCCAGCAGTGGCTCCGGGGCTGAAGCTTTCTTT
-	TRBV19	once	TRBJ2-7	CASSIEGGNYEQYF	TGTGCCAGTAGTATAGAAGGAGGGAACTACGAGCAGTACTTC
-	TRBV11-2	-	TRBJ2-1	CASRPQGLILGNEQFF	TGTGCCAGCAGACCGCAAGGACTGATCCTAGGAAATGAGCAGTTCTTC
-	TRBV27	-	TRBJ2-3	CASSFGTSGDTQYF	TGTGCCAGCAGTTTCGGGACGTCAGGGGATACGCAGTATTTT
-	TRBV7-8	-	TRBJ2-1	CASSLVGGGNEQFF	TGTGCCAGCAGCTTAGTAGGAGGAGGGAATGAGCAGTTCTTC
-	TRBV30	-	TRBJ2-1	CAWSVRRVWRPSSYNEQFF	TGTGCCTGGAGTGTACGTAGGGTCTGGAGGCCAAGCTCCTACAATGAGCAGTTCTTC
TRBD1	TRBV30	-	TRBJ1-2	CAWRPGQVYGYTF	TGTGCCTGGCGACCCGGACAGGTTTATGGCTACACCTTC
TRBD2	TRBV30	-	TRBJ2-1	CVSSGGAGEQFF	TGTGTATCTAGCGGGGGGGCAGGTGAGCAGTTCTTC
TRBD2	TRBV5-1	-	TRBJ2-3	CASSLELAGVDTQYF	TGCGCCAGCAGCTTGGAACTAGCGGGAGTTGATACGCAGTATTTT
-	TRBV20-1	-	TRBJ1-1	CSAPGGLTYDTEAFF	TGCAGTGCCCCGGGGGGACTCACGTATGACACTGAAGCTTTCTTT
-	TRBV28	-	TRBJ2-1	CASSLARGANEQFF	TGTGCCAGCAGTTTAGCGAGGGGGGCCAATGAGCAGTTCTTC
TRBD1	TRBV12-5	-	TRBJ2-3	CASGLAPGQGVTDTQYF	TGTGCTAGTGGTCTAGCACCGGGACAGGGAGTCACAGATACGCAGTATTTT
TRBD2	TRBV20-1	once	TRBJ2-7	CSARDQGGIYEQYF	TGCAGTGCTAGAGATCAGGGAGGGATCTACGAGCAGTACTTC
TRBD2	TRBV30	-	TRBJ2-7	CAWSDWALADVYEQYF	TGTGCCTGGAGTGATTGGGCCCTAGCGGACGTCTACGAGCAGTACTTC
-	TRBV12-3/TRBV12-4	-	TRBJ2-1	CASTGLGNEQFF	TGTGCCAGCACCGGACTCGGGAATGAGCAGTTCTTC
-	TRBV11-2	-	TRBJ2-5	CASSLERTASFFKETQYF	TGTGCCAGCAGCCTTGAAAGGACAGCCTCGTTCTTTAAAGAGACCCAGTACTTC
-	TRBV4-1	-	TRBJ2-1	CASSQDRLRLGITSSYNEQFF	TGCGCCAGCAGCCAAGATCGACTCCGTCTCGGGATTACGAGCTCCTACAATGAGCAGTTCTTC
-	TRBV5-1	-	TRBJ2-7	CASSVQGDYEQYF	TGCGCCAGCAGCGTCCAGGGAGACTACGAGCAGTACTTC
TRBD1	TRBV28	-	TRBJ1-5	CASRKTGAQPQHF	TGTGCCAGCAGGAAAACAGGGGCCCAGCCCCAGCATTTT
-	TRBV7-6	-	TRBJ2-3	CASSLSQLESTDTQYF	TGTGCCAGCAGCTTATCACAGCTAGAAAGCACAGATACGCAGTATTTT
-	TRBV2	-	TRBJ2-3	CASLEGQTDTQYF	TGTGCCAGCCTGGAAGGGCAAACAGATACGCAGTATTTT
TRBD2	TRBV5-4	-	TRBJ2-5	CASSPRGGPVETQYF	TGTGCCAGCAGCCCCCGCGGGGGGCCCGTAGAGACCCAGTACTTC
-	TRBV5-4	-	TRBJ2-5	CASSLGRAEGETQYF	TGTGCCAGCAGCTTGGGACGGGCGGAAGGGGAGACCCAGTACTTC
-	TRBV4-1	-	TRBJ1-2	CASSRIGGQGYTF	TGCGCCAGCAGCCGGATCGGGGGCCAGGGCTACACCTTC
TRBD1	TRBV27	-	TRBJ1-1	CASSARQGVNTEAFF	TGTGCCAGCAGTGCCCGACAGGGGGTGAACACTGAAGCTTTCTTT
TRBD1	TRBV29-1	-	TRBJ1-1	CSVGQGFRVEAFF	TGCAGCGTTGGACAGGGGTTTCGGGTTGAAGCTTTCTTT
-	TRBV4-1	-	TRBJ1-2	CASSQDLGSYGYTF	TGCGCCAGCAGCCAAGATCTGGGGAGCTATGGCTACACCTTC
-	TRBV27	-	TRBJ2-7	CASSLSILTDYEQYF	TGTGCCAGCAGTTTATCTATTTTGACAGACTACGAGCAGTACTTC
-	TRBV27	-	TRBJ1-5	CASSLGGVDQPQHF	TGTGCCAGCAGTTTGGGGGGGGTGGATCAGCCCCAGCATTTT
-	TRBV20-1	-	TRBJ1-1	CSAEVGQGFWTEAFF	TGCAGCGCAGAAGTAGGGCAGGGCTTTTGGACTGAAGCTTTCTTT
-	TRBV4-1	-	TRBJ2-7	CASSQESPDLEFSYEQYF	TGCGCCAGCAGCCAAGAATCTCCGGACTTAGAGTTCTCCTACGAGCAGTACTTC
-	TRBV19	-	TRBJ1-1	CASSIRGRLNTEAFF	TGTGCCAGTAGTATAAGGGGCAGGCTGAACACTGAAGCTTTCTTT
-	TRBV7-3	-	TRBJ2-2	CASSYRLLSGELFF	TGTGCCAGCAGCTACCGCCTCTTGTCCGGGGAGCTGTTTTTT
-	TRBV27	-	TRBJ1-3	CASSDRQGGNTIYF	TGTGCCAGCAGTGACAGGCAGGGAGGAAACACCATATATTTT
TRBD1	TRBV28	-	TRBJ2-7	CASSERDSSLYEQYF	TGTGCCAGCAGTGAGAGGGACAGCTCACTCTACGAGCAGTACTTC
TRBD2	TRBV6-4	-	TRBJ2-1	CASSPSSGEYNEQFF	TGTGCCAGCAGCCCCTCTAGCGGGGAATACAATGAGCAGTTCTTC
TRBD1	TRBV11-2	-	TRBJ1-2	CASSPGQGQNYGYTF	TGTGCCAGCAGCCCCGGACAGGGGCAGAACTATGGCTACACCTTC
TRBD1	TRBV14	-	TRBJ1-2	CASSLLAGGGGSGGYTF	TGTGCCAGCAGCCTTCTGGCAGGGGGCGGCGGATCAGGAGGCTACACCTTC
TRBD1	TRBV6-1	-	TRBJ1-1	CASSDPSGGNTEAFF	TGTGCCAGCAGTGATCCTTCAGGGGGGAACACTGAAGCTTTCTTT
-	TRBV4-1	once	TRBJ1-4	CASSQDLMGGYEKLFF	TGCGCCAGCAGCCAAGATCTTATGGGGGGTTATGAAAAACTGTTTTTT
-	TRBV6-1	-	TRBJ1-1	CASSKQGMNTEAFF	TGTGCCAGCAGCAAACAGGGAATGAACACTGAAGCTTTCTTT
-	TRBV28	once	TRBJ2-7	CASRAREYEQYF	TGTGCCTCTCGGGCCAGGGAATACGAGCAGTACTTC
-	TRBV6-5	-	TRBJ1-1	CASRSWRPNTEAFF	TGTGCCAGCAGGAGTTGGAGACCGAACACTGAAGCTTTCTTT
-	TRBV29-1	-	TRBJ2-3	CSVGSQENTDTQYF	TGCAGCGTTGGGAGCCAAGAAAACACAGATACGCAGTATTTT
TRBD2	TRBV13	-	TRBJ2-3	CAGSTLGLAGGPDHLSTDTQYF	TGTGCCGGCAGCACCCTGGGACTAGCGGGGGGGCCCGATCATCTCTCCACAGATACGCAGTATTTT
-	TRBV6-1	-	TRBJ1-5	CASSEGVGEEQPQHF	TGTGCCAGCAGTGAAGGGGTAGGGGAAGAACAGCCCCAGCATTTT
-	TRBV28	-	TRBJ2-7	CASSLDRLGDEQYF	TGTGCCAGCAGTTTAGACAGGTTAGGCGACGAGCAGTACTTC
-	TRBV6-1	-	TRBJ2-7	CASSEWVYEQYF	TGTGCCAGCAGTGAATGGGTCTACGAGCAGTACTTC
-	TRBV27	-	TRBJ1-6	CASSFGGVMGNSPLHF	TGTGCCAGCAGTTTCGGAGGGGTTATGGGGAATTCACCCCTCCACTTT